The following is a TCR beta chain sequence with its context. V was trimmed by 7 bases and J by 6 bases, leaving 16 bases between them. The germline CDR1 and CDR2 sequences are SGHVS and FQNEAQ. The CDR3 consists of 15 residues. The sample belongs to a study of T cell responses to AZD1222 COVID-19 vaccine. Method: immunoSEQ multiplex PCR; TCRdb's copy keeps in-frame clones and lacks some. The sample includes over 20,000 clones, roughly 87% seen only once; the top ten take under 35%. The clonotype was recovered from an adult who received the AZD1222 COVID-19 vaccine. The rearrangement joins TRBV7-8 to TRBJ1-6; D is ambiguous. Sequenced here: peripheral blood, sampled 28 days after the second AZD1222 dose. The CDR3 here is CASTPQGLANSPLHF. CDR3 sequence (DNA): TGTGCCAGCACCCCTCAAGGACTGGCTAATTCACCCCTCCACTTT.